This paragraph reports one TCR beta chain. The antigen remains unidentified. The CDR3 loop spans 12 amino acids. The germline V and J ends were trimmed by 7 bases and 6 bases, with 14 bases remaining between them. CDR1 GTSNPN and CDR2 SVGIG come from the germline V gene (reference sequence). These data belong to a study of shared clonotypes between healthy human individuals. Study conclusions and caveats: Memory subsets generally showed lower estimated richness than naive subsets.

In replicate PCRs of sorted subsets, approximately 190 ng DNA, approximately 28,000 T cell genomes, was used. In the original analysis: ImmunoSEQ output held junction-only sequences without quality scores, so filtering differed. Sequenced by immunoSEQ multiplex PCR; TCRdb stores in-frame clones only, minus some. That table is the source of V, J and clone size, and D and trimming were worked out from the DNA. The sample consists of some 2 million clones, over 85% of them appearing once. CD45RO-negative cells were positively selected for CCR7, leaving out terminally differentiated effector memory CD45RA+ cells. Participating donors were healthy, HIV-negative adults free of recent acute infections or vaccinations.

The chain recombines TRBV30 with TRBJ2-3; TRBD2 is a possible D gene (6 bases). The receptor was derived from a man between 18 and 29 years old in good health. Sequencing was done on a sample of naive CD8+ T cells sorted from blood. The CDR3 coding sequence is TGTGCCTACGCGGAGGGTTCGGATACGCAGTATTTT. It specifies CAYAEGSDTQYF.